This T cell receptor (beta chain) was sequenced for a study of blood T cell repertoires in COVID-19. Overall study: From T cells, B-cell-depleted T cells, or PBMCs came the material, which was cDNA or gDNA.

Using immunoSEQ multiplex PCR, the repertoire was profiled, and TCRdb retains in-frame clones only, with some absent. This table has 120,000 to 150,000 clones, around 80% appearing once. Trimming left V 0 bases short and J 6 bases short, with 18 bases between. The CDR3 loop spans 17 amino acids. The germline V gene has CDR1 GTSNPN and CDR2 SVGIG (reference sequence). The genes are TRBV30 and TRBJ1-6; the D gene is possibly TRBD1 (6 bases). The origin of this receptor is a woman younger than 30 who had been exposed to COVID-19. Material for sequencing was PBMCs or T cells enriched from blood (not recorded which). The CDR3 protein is CAWSVKRQATLNSPLHF. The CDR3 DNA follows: TGTGCCTGGAGTGTCAAGCGACAGGCGACCCTTAATTCACCCCTCCACTTT.